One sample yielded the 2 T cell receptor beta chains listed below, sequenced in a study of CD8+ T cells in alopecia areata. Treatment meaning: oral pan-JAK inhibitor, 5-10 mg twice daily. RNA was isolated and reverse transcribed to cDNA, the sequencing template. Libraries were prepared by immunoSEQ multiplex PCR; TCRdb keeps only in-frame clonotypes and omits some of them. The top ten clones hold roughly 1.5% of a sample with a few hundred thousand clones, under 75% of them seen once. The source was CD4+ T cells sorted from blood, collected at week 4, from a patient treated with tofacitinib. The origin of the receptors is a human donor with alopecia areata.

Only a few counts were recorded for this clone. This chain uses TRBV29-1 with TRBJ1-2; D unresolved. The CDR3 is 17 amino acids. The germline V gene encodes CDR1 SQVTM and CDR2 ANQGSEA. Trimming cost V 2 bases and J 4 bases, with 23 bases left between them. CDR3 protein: CSVEPKVDTTYSYGYTF. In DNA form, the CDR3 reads TGCAGCGTTGAACCGAAGGTTGATACTACGTACAGCTATGGCTACACCTTC. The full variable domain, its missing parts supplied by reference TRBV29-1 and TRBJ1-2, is SAVISQKPSRDICQRGTSLTIQCQVDSQVTMMFWYRQQPGQSLTLIATANQGSEATYESGFVIDKFPISRPNLTFSTLTVSNMSPEDSSIYLCSVEPKVDTTYSYGYTFGSGTRLTVV.

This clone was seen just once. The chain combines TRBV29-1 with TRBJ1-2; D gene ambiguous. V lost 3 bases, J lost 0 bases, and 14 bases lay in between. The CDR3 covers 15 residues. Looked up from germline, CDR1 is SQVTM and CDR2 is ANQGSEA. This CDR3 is CSVDYFAEANYGYTF. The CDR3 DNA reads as TGCAGCGTTGATTATTTTGCAGAAGCTAACTATGGCTACACCTTC.